These 27 T cell receptor beta chains were sequenced from one sample in a study of OX40 agonist ivuxolimab in advanced cancers. Assay: immunoSEQ multiplex PCR; the TCRdb copy retains only in-frame clones and omits some. Here the sample spans about 54,000 clones, under 95% being singletons. The specimen comprised CD4+ or CD8+ T cells sorted from blood, sampled in a trial of the OX40 agonist ivuxolimab. These receptors originate from an adult with an advanced solid tumor such as melanoma, head and neck, liver or kidney cancer.

The chain employs TRBV29-1 and TRBJ2-6; D possibly corresponds to TRBD1 (5 bases). The CDR3 sequence is 15 residues long. V was trimmed by 0 bases and J by 2 bases, leaving 8 bases between them. Germline CDR1 reads SQVTM; CDR2 reads ANQGSEA. The CDR3 coding sequence is TGCAGCGTTGAAGACAGGGCCACTGGGGCCAACGTCCTGACTTTC. Protein: CSVEDRATGANVLTF.

V is TRBV15 and J is TRBJ2-7; D is unclear. V gave up 0 bases and J gave up 2 bases, with 14 bases separating them. Per the germline V gene, CDR1 is LNHNV and CDR2 is YYDKDF (reference sequence). The length of the CDR3 is 16 residues. The CDR3 DNA reads as TGTGCCACCAGCAGAGATCGTCCCCGAAACCCCTACGAGCAGTACTTC. Translated: CATSRDRPRNPYEQYF.

V usage is TRBV14 and J usage is TRBJ1-2; 8 bases are shared with TRBD1. This CDR3 comprises 14 residues. Germline trimming cut 3 bases from V and 4 bases from J; bases unmatched to any gene: 4. CDR1 and CDR2 (germline): SGHDN, FVKESK. CDR3 DNA sequence: TGTGCCAGCAGCCAGTACGGGACAGGCTATGGCTACACCTTC. Its translation is CASSQYGTGYGYTF.

CDR3 in amino acids: CASSDRDTEETQYF. CDR3 bases: TGTGCCAGCAGCGACCGGGACACCGAAGAGACCCAGTACTTC. The chain carries TRBV7-9 and TRBJ2-5; D might be TRBD1 (6 bases). Germline CDR1 reads SEHNR; CDR2 reads FQNEAQ (reference sequence). Trimming took 5 bases from V and 3 from J, leaving 13 bases between them. The CDR3 is made up of 14 amino acids.

V and J are TRBV7-6 and TRBJ1-1; D not certain. The ends were cut back, 0 bases at V and 1 base at J, with 3 bases in the middle. This CDR3 is 13 amino acids long. CDR1 SGHVS and CDR2 FNYEAQ come from the germline V gene. The DNA for the CDR3 is TGTGCCAGCAGCTTAGCAGAGAACACTGAAGCTTTCTTT. It specifies CASSLAENTEAFF.

The chain combines TRBV2 with TRBJ1-1, with D uncertain. V lost 6 bases and J 8 bases, leaving 7 bases between the germline ends. Germline CDR1 reads SNHLY; CDR2 reads FYNNEI. CDR3 length: 10 residues. This CDR3 is CASRGSEAFF. The CDR3 region has the DNA TGTGCCAGCAGGGGATCAGAAGCTTTCTTT. The full variable domain, with the rest looked up from reference TRBV2 and TRBJ1-1, is EPEVTQTPSHQVTQMGQEVILRCVPISNHLYFYWYRQILGQKVEFLVSFYNNEISEKSEIFDDQFSVERPDGSNFTLKIRSTKLEDSAMYFCASRGSEAFFGQGTRLTVV.

The count of this clone is one. V is TRBV5-5 and J is TRBJ2-7; a possible D gene is TRBD1 (5 bases). The length of the CDR3 is 15 residues. Trimming pared 4 bases from V and 3 bases from J, leaving 17 bases between. CDR1 is SGHKS and CDR2 is YYEKEE in the germline V gene (reference sequence). The CDR3 DNA reads TGTGCCAGCAGCGCGGAAGAAGGGGCTGTCTACGAGCAGTACTTC. It translates to CASSAEEGAVYEQYF.

The CDR3 DNA is TGTGCCAGCAGCGAACAGGGGGGTAATGAAAAACTGTTTTTT. As protein: CASSEQGGNEKLFF. The chain recombines TRBV13 with TRBJ1-4; 8 bases align to TRBD1. J was trimmed by 4 bases and V by 5 bases; bases with no gene match: 3. CDR1 is PRHDT and CDR2 is FYEKMQ in the germline V gene (reference sequence). The CDR3 contains 14 residues.

This chain joins TRBV6-5 and TRBJ2-5; D is perhaps TRBD1 (6 bases). V lost 2 bases to trimming and J lost 5 bases, with 9 bases between them. This CDR3 is built from 13 residues. Germline-derived CDR1 and CDR2 are MNHEY and SVGAGI. The CDR3: CASSYGGGETQYF. CDR3 nucleotide sequence: TGTGCCAGCAGTTACGGGGGCGGGGAGACCCAGTACTTC.

This chain connects TRBV4-3 to TRBJ1-2; D ambiguous. CDR1 and CDR2 from the germline V gene are LGHNA and YSLEER. V was cut by 0 bases and J by 5 bases, with 10 bases left in between. The CDR3 has 14 amino acids. The CDR3 nucleotides read TGCGCCAGCAGCCAAGACACGGTAGGATATGGCTACACCTTC. This encodes CASSQDTVGYGYTF.

V gene TRBV11-2 combines with J gene TRBJ1-3, with 9 nucleotides matching TRBD1. The germline CDR1 and CDR2 sequences are SGHAT and FQNNGV. V shed 7 bases and J 0 bases; nucleotides not matched to a gene: 10. The CDR3 consists of 17 residues. CDR3 residues: CASTLLGTGSSGNTIYF. CDR3 nucleotide sequence: TGTGCCAGCACCCTATTGGGGACAGGGTCCTCTGGAAACACCATATATTTT.

The rearrangement uses TRBV28 and TRBJ1-5; no reliable D call. With 4 bases removed from V and 4 bases from J, the gap between germline ends came to 11 bases. The CDR3 is 14 residues long. CDR1 and CDR2 from the germline V gene are MDHEN and SYDVKM. CDR3 loop: CASSSMAGNQPQHF. CDR3 bases: TGTGCCAGCAGTTCAATGGCGGGTAATCAGCCCCAGCATTTT.

The chain has TRBV30 and TRBJ1-1; no clear D. The CDR3 contains 12 residues. Germline CDR1 GTSNPN, CDR2 SVGIG (reference sequence). The V and J ends lost 3 bases and 8 bases respectively, with 13 bases between them. DNA for the CDR3: TGTGCCTGGAGAGAGCTGTACGGGGAAGCTTTCTTT. It translates to CAWRELYGEAFF.

The chain is built from TRBV19 and TRBJ1-1; D uncertain. Germline V CDR1 and CDR2: LNHDA, SQIVND (reference sequence). The CDR3 length is 11 residues. With 10 bases removed from V and 4 bases from J, the gap between germline ends came to 10 bases. The CDR3 DNA reads as TGTGCCACTAACCTCGGCACTGAAGCTTTCTTT. It specifies CATNLGTEAFF.

The table lists this clone with a few counts. This chain links TRBV19 with TRBJ1-5; the D is unclear. Per germline, CDR1 LNHDA and CDR2 SQIVND (reference sequence). Deletions cut 3 bases from V and 5 bases from J, with 8 bases between. The CDR3 has 13 residues. The CDR3 sequence: CASSMASYQPQHF. The CDR3 coding sequence is TGTGCCAGTAGTATGGCGAGCTATCAGCCCCAGCATTTT.

The chain employs TRBV28 and TRBJ2-7, with TRBD1 matching 10 bases. The CDR3 is 13 residues long. Unmatched junction bases numbered 5, after V lost 9 bases and J lost 3 bases. CDR1 is MDHEN, CDR2 SYDVKM, per germline. The CDR3 sequence: CASMDRGYYEQYF. CDR3 DNA: TGTGCCAGTATGGACAGGGGGTACTACGAGCAGTACTTC.

The chain combines TRBV4-1 with TRBJ2-7; no reliable D call. Germline values: CDR1 MGHRA, CDR2 YSYEKL. Trimming stripped 1 base from V and 4 bases from J, with 8 bases between. This CDR3 has 13 amino acids. The CDR3 coding sequence is TGCGCCAGCAGCCAAGTGAAGGATTACGAGCAGTACTTC. Translated: CASSQVKDYEQYF.

CDR3 bases: TGTGCCAGCAGCTTGGTACTGGGGGCTGACCCCTACGAGCAGTACTTC. Encoded protein: CASSLVLGADPYEQYF. This chain joins TRBV5-5 and TRBJ2-7; possible D gene TRBD1, 6 bases. Trimming removed 0 bases at V and 2 bases at J, with 15 bases between. The CDR3 contains 16 residues. Germline CDR1 and CDR2: SGHKS and YYEKEE (reference sequence).

The CDR3 bases are TGTGCCAGCAGTGTATATAGCGGGAGGGCCTTAACTTACAATGAGCAGTTCTTC. Its translation: CASSVYSGRALTYNEQFF. The V and J genes are TRBV2 and TRBJ2-1; 11 bases match TRBD2. Per the germline V gene, CDR1 is SNHLY and CDR2 is FYNNEI. With 4 bases clipped from V and 4 bases from J, the junction kept 12 bases outside the gene matches. The CDR3 loop spans 18 amino acids.

DNA for the CDR3: TGTGCCACCGACTCTCTAGCGGGAGACGTGGCCTACAATGAGCAGTTCTTC. It is translated as CATDSLAGDVAYNEQFF. J is TRBJ2-1 and V is TRBV7-8; 10 bases fit TRBD2. After removal of 10 bases from V and 2 bases from J, the junction contained 14 bases not matched to a gene. The CDR3 runs to 17 residues. Germline CDR1 SGHVS, CDR2 FQNEAQ.

This clone was seen just once. This chain connects TRBV4-3 to TRBJ2-3, with unresolved D. The CDR3 has 14 amino acids. The V end lost 1 base, the J end lost 2 bases, and 7 bases lay between the germline ends. CDR1 is LGHNA and CDR2 is YSLEER in the germline V gene. The CDR3 protein is CASSQVSDTDTQYF. The CDR3 coding sequence is TGCGCCAGCAGCCAAGTCTCGGACACAGATACGCAGTATTTT.

This clone showed up just a few times. The chain links TRBV4-1 to TRBJ2-7; weak D call: TRBD1 (6 bases). This CDR3 comprises 14 residues. V lost 7 bases and J lost 4, with 17 bases in between. Germline assignment: CDR1 MGHRA and CDR2 YSYEKL. CDR3 DNA: TGCGCCAGCAACCTATTTACAGGGCAGTACGAGCAGTACTTC. Its protein is CASNLFTGQYEQYF.

This clone showed up just once. The chain recombines TRBV7-9 with TRBJ2-1; no firm D call. Germline V gene lookup returns CDR1 SEHNR and CDR2 FQNEAQ (reference sequence). Trimming stripped 5 bases from V and 10 bases from J, with 15 bases between. This CDR3 spans 13 amino acids. In DNA, the CDR3 is TGTGCCAGCAGCCGTGAGGATCCTGAAGAGCAGTTCTTC. The encoded protein is CASSREDPEEQFF.

The rearrangement uses TRBV30 and TRBJ2-1; D may be TRBD1 or TRBD2 (6 bases each). V was pared by 4 bases and J by 7 bases, with 14 bases between. The CDR3 runs 13 residues. Germline V CDR1 and CDR2: GTSNPN, SVGIG (reference sequence). CDR3 DNA: TGTGCCTGGAACTGGGGGGCCACAAATGAGCAGTTCTTC. Protein sequence: CAWNWGATNEQFF.

The rearrangement joins TRBV27 to TRBJ2-7, with D perhaps TRBD1 (5 bases). This CDR3 is 13 amino acids long. V gave up 5 bases and J gave up 3 bases, with 11 bases separating them. Germline lookup yields CDR1 MNHEY and CDR2 SMNVEV (reference sequence). CDR3 in DNA: TGTGCCAGCAGTCCAAGACAGAACTACGAGCAGTACTTC. It specifies CASSPRQNYEQYF.

The rearrangement uses TRBV27 and TRBJ2-7, with 8 bases fitting TRBD1. Trimming took 2 bases from V and 4 from J; bases not matched to a gene: 7. Looked up from germline, CDR1 is MNHEY and CDR2 is SMNVEV (reference sequence). This CDR3 spans 15 amino acids. The DNA of the CDR3 is TGTGCCAGCAGTTTAACAGGGACAGGTTTGTACGAGCAGTACTTC. It translates to CASSLTGTGLYEQYF.

J is TRBJ2-2 and V is TRBV6-1; D gene uncertain. The CDR3 consists of 11 residues. The germline CDR1 and CDR2 sequences are MNHNS and SASEGT. V dropped 7 bases and J dropped 2 bases, with 2 bases sitting between them. The CDR3 reads CASINTGELFF. CDR3 DNA sequence: TGTGCCAGCATTAACACCGGGGAGCTGTTTTTT.